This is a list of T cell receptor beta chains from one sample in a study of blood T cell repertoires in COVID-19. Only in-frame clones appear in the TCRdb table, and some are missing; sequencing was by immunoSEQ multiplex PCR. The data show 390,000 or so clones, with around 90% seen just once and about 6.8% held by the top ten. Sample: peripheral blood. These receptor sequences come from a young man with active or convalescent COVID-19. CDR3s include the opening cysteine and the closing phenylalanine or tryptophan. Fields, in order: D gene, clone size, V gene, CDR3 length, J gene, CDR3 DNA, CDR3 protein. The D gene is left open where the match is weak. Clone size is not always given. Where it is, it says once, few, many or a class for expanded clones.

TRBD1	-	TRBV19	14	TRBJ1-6	TGTGCCAGTAGTTCGGACAGGGCTAATTCACCCCTCCACTTT	CASSSDRANSPLHF
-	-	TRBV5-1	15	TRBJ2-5	TGCGCCAGCAGGCTCGGGTCAGGGCCCCAAGAGACCCAGTACTTC	CASRLGSGPQETQYF
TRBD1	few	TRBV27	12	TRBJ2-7	TGTGCCAGCAGGACAGGGGTCTACGAGCAGTACTTC	CASRTGVYEQYF
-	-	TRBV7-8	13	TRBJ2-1	TGTGCCAGCAGCCAACGTCAGGCCCTGGAGCAGTTCTTC	CASSQRQALEQFF
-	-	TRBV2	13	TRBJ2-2	TGTGCCAGCAGTGGCTCAGGGATCGGGGAGCTGTTTTTT	CASSGSGIGELFF
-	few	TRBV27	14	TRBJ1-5	TGTGCCAGCAGTTTTATAGGGGAAGTTCAGCCCCAGCATTTT	CASSFIGEVQPQHF
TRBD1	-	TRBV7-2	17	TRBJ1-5	TGTGCCAGCAGCAAAACCAGCGGGACAGGGGGACGCCAGCCCCAGCATTTT	CASSKTSGTGGRQPQHF
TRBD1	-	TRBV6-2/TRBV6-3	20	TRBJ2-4	TGTGCCAGCAGTTTCTTCCCCACACCCGGGACAGGCGATCGGGGGAACATTCAGTACTTC	CASSFFPTPGTGDRGNIQYF
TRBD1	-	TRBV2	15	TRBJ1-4	TGTGCCAGCAGAGTACAGGGGACAACTAATGAAAAACTGTTTTTT	CASRVQGTTNEKLFF
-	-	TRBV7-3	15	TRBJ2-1	TGTGCCAGCAGCTTACACGTTAGCGGCTACAATGAGCAGTTCTTC	CASSLHVSGYNEQFF
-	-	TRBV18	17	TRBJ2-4	TGTGCCAGCTCACCACTTCCACCGGAGTTAGCCAAAAACATTCAGTACTTC	CASSPLPPELAKNIQYF
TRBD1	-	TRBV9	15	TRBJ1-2	TGTGCCAGCAGCGTCGTGGACAGGGGGGGTTATGGCTACACCTTC	CASSVVDRGGYGYTF
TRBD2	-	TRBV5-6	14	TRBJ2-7	TGTGCCAGCAGCCGTACCGGGGGGGACTACGAGCAGTACTTC	CASSRTGGDYEQYF
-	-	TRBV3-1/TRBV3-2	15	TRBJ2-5	TGTGCCAGCAGCCAAGATGGCAGAATCCAAGAGACCCAGTACTTC	CASSQDGRIQETQYF
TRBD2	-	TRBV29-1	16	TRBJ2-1	TGCAGCGTTCGAGATCCTTTAGCGGGACTCAACAATGAGCAGTTCTTC	CSVRDPLAGLNNEQFF
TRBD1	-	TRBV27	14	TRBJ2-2	TGTGCCAGCCGACGGACAGGGGACACCGGGGAGCTGTTTTTT	CASRRTGDTGELFF
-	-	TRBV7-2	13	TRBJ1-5	TGTGCCAGCAGCTCAAGCATGCTAAGGCCCCAGCATTTT	CASSSSMLRPQHF
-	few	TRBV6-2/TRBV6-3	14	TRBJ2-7	TGTGCCAGCAGTCAGGTGGAGGGGGCCCGCGAGCAGTACTTC	CASSQVEGAREQYF
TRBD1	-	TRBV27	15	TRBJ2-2	TGTGCCAGCAGCCCCGTGACAGGGGTCACCGGGGAGCTGTTTTTT	CASSPVTGVTGELFF
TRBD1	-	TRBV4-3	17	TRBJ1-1	TGCGCCAGCAGCCAAGATGGGACAGGTGGAATGAACACTGAAGCTTTCTTT	CASSQDGTGGMNTEAFF
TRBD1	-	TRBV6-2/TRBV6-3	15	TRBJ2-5	TGTGCCAGCAGTTACGGGGGACAGTTCCAAGAGACCCAGTACTTC	CASSYGGQFQETQYF
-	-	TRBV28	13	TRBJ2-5	TGTGCCAGCAGTCCTACGAGGATCGAGACCCAGTACTTC	CASSPTRIETQYF
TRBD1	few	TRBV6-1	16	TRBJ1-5	TGTGCCAGCAGTGAAGTGGCAGGGGGCTTCAATCAGCCCCAGCATTTT	CASSEVAGGFNQPQHF
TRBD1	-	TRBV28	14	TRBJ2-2	TGTGCCAGCAGGTCGACAGGGACGACCGGGGAGCTGTTTTTT	CASRSTGTTGELFF